The rows below give T cell receptor beta chains drawn from one sample of a study of vaccination and CD4 T cells after COVID-19. For these TCRs, the target antigens are not known. One entry per CDR3 protein, called by TCRdb with MiXCR from the PCR reads. The sample includes 9,000 to 10,000 distinct CDR3 sequences, approximately 35% of them seen just once. Material: CD4+ T cells from blood, cultured in vitro. The receptors stem from a human donor in good health. Each CDR3 is given with its conserved first and last residue. D genes are given only for firm matches. The size entry is marked missing in some rows and otherwise reads once, few, many or a size class.

D gene,clone size,V gene,J gene,CDR3 DNA,CDR3 protein
NA,few,TRBV11-2,TRBJ2-7,TGTGCCAGCAGCTTAGTGGGAGGCGTCTACGAGCAGTACTTC,CASSLVGGVYEQYF
NA,few,TRBV27,TRBJ1-2,TGTGCCAGCAGTTTATCGTGGGGAGCGGCAGGGGAAAACTATGGCTACACCTTC,CASSLSWGAAGENYGYTF
NA,NA,TRBV28,TRBJ1-2,TGTGCCAGCAGTTTATTCAGATTCAGGGGAAAGGATAGTGGCTACACCTTC,CASSLFRFRGKDSGYTF
TRBD1,NA,TRBV11-2,TRBJ2-3,TGTGCCAGCAGCTCGGGGACAGTAGGGGATACGCAGTATTTT,CASSSGTVGDTQYF
TRBD2,few,TRBV10-3,TRBJ2-6,TGTGCCATCAGTGACCCCCGGGGGGCTGGGGCCAACGTCCTGACTTTC,CAISDPRGAGANVLTF
NA,medium-sized,TRBV20-1,TRBJ1-2,TGCAGTGCTTTGGCTAATAACTATGGCTACACCTTC,CSALANNYGYTF
NA,NA,TRBV5-4,TRBJ2-3,TGTGCCAGCAGCTTTCAGGCACTTAGCACAGATACGCAGTATTTT,CASSFQALSTDTQYF
NA,NA,TRBV20-1,TRBJ2-2,TGCAGTGCTAAACTAGCCGAAGGAAGGGGGGAGCTGTTTTTT,CSAKLAEGRGELFF
TRBD2,NA,TRBV20-1,TRBJ2-7,TGCAGTGCTGCCGGGACTAGCGGGAGGGGCCGATCCTACGAGCAGTACTTC,CSAAGTSGRGRSYEQYF
NA,NA,TRBV20-1,TRBJ2-1,TGCAGTGCCCCAGCCCCGATCTTAGGTAATAAGCAGTTCTTC,CSAPAPILGNKQFF
TRBD2,few,TRBV7-2,TRBJ2-3,TGTGCCAGCAGCTTAGTCCTAGCGGGAGCTGCAGGCACAGATACGCAGTATTTT,CASSLVLAGAAGTDTQYF
NA,NA,TRBV19,TRBJ2-6,TGTGCCAGTCGACAACCGAGCTCTGGGGCCAACGTCCTGACTTTC,CASRQPSSGANVLTF
NA,NA,TRBV20-1,TRBJ2-5,TGCAGTGCTCTAAGGCTTTTAGAGACCCAGTACTTC,CSALRLLETQYF
TRBD2,NA,TRBV6-2/TRBV6-3,TRBJ2-1,TGTGCCAGCATCCTGGGGAGGGACAATGAGCAGTTCTTC,CASILGRDNEQFF
TRBD2,NA,TRBV20-1,TRBJ2-5,TGCAGTGCTAGAGTGGGGGGGAGTTGGCGAGAGACCCAGTACTTC,CSARVGGSWRETQYF
NA,NA,TRBV27,TRBJ1-2,TGTGCCAGCAGTAGCCGGGACATCTATGGCTACACCTTC,CASSSRDIYGYTF
TRBD2,NA,TRBV10-1,TRBJ2-7,TGCGCCAGCAGTGAGGAGCGGGAGGGCCACCACGAGCAGTACTTC,CASSEEREGHHEQYF
NA,NA,TRBV7-8,TRBJ2-3,TGTGCCAGCAGCCCCCCCCGCGCGGATACGCAGTATTTT,CASSPPRADTQYF